This T cell receptor (beta chain) was captured by sequencing in a study of cytomegalovirus exposure and HLA in healthy donors. At the level of the study: In an early release, HLA-typed donors contributed approximately 80 million unique TCR sequences.

This clone was observed once. The antigen remains undetermined. CDR3 length equals 16 residues. The germline V gene has CDR1 SGDLS and CDR2 YYNGEE. V lost 0 bases and J lost 2, with 13 bases in between. Likely unrecorded immune exposures existed in these nominally healthy donors. The PCR had 60 Vbeta and 13 Jbeta primers. The repertoire was sequenced with immunoSEQ multiplex PCR; TCRdb's copy has only in-frame clones and lacks some. The top ten hold around 2.9% of the sample, which has 60,000 to 70,000 clones, roughly 80% seen once. The study, taken as a whole, reports: Previous analysis showed most TCR beta V segments were productive about 87% or about 30% of the time. Several top significant clusters appeared, in a later analysis, to be linked to common viral pathogens.

The chain combines TRBV9 with TRBJ2-3, with D maybe TRBD1 (6 bases). The clonotype was recovered from a woman in her 30s in good health and CMV-seronegative. Sequencing was done on a sample of PBMCs. Written as DNA, the CDR3 is TGTGCCAGCAGCGTAGATGGACAGTCCTACACAGATACGCAGTATTTT. It yields the protein CASSVDGQSYTDTQYF.